This T cell receptor beta chain was documented in a study of vaccination effects on CD4 cells after COVID-19 (dated by TCRdb to 2022 to 2024). About the full investigation: In the ViraFEST assay, PBMC were stimulated with viral peptide pools, and antigen-specific CD4+ T cell clonotypes were then identified by expansion using TCR sequencing. Two doses of either the BNT162b2 or the mRNA-1273 mRNA SARS-CoV-2 vaccine were administered to participants. Pre-vaccine samples from a couple of convalescent patients were drawn 16 days and one week before the first dose, 142 and 148 days after COVID-19 diagnosis. Some 1.9 million PBMC per well were cultured with approximately 10 ug/ml peptides in IMDM containing around 5% human AB serum, around 10 IU/ml IL-2 and gentamicin. SARS-CoV-2 spike-specific CD4+ TCR repertoires were compared before and after mRNA vaccination in COVID-19 convalescent patients and in infection-naive vaccine recipients. A total of ten to eleven COVID-19 convalescent patients and a handful of SARS-CoV-2-naive healthy vaccine recipients were included in the full study. In the study, cultures from other donors were sequenced using the Oncomine TCR Beta short-read assay on an Illumina iSeq 100.

Overall results and qualifications from the work: The study was limited by a small number of convalescent patients, and early post-infection timepoints were lacking. Clones induced by infection and clones induced by vaccination both contracted markedly at late timepoints after vaccination, which fits with T cell responses waning over time. Among convalescent patients, the spike-reactive repertoire after vaccination was made up mainly of new vaccine-induced clones that were largely distinct from the clones induced by infection.

As to this clone: Its cognate antigen has yet to be identified. No base quality information exists; no much larger clone differs at one position.

The method was the immunoSEQ multiplex PCR assay. DNA from the CD4+ T cells that had been cultured and isolated underwent TCR beta CDR3 sequencing. Per the original workflow: Non-productive TCR sequences were removed and reads were trimmed to the CDR3 region, keeping CDR3s of at least 7 amino acids. The MANAFEST web app was used to pick out antigen-specific clonotypes by comparing their expansion in peptide wells with that in reference cultures. To be called positive, a clone needed expansion at FDR<0.05 compared with the reference and with all other wells, an odds ratio greater than 5, and a frequency greater than 0.1% in two replicate wells. A clonotype was called cross-reactive if it was significantly expanded both in SARS-CoV-2 spike wells and in at least one common cold coronavirus spike condition. Levenshtein distance calculated with the stringdist R package was used to assess CDR3 similarity, and unrooted trees were constructed with ape in R 3.6.1. TCRdb took over this immuneACCESS table, retaining in-frame rearrangements with V and J assigned. Such tables are incomplete; in checked studies, under half of the missing clones stem from an unresolved V gene, and the remainder is unexplained. The V and J calls and clone size were taken over from that table, and D and trimming were inferred from the DNA. The sample table records 50,000 to 75,000 clones; approximately 78% of these occur just once. The top ten hold around 25% of the sample.

After less than eleven days of culture, CD4+ T cells were isolated with the EasySep CD4+ T cell isolation kit. Convalescent patients had PCR-confirmed SARS-CoV-2 infection between March and December 2020, before Alpha, Beta and Delta variants emerged in the United States. Half of the culture medium was replaced with fresh IL-2-containing medium on days 3 and 7. Each peptide stimulation condition was cultured in triplicate wells unless otherwise noted. PBMC were separated from whole blood using Ficoll-Paque Plus gradient centrifugation and were then either cryopreserved at -140C or used fresh. The QIAamp micro DNA kit was used to extract genomic DNA from the cultured CD4+ T cells. Sequencing was performed on CD4+ T cells from PBMCs cultured without peptide, taken before COVID-19 vaccination. The sequence came from a human donor who had a prior SARS-CoV-2 infection.

The DNA sequence follows: TGTGCCAGCAGCTTGGGCCGCCAAGAGACCCAGTACTTC. The translation is CASSLGRQETQYF. The chain is encoded by TRBV5-6 joined to TRBJ2-5, with the D gene not clear enough to name. The trim is 0 bases for V and 1 base for J, with a gap of 4 bases between the germline ends. CDR1 SGHDT and CDR2 YYEEEE were looked up in the germline V gene. Spanning cysteine to phenylalanine, the CDR3 consists of 13 amino acids. CDR3 DNA only is kept here, 39 bases in frame from base 1.